This entry features one T cell receptor beta chain sequence. This clone was found many times. What antigen it recognizes has not been identified. Per-base quality was not reported, and no clone a single base away is much larger than it. No treatment had been received by any patient before thyroid surgery. Patient clinical samples collected from about 2012 to 2019 were retrospectively analysed using T-cell receptor beta sequencing. The sample comes from a study of metastatic and nonmetastatic thyroid tumors (dated by TCRdb to 2018 to 2020). A note on the overall study: Repertoires were compared across peripheral blood and tumor or nodule tissue samples from malignant and benign thyroid patients. Results the study describes overall, beyond this receptor: In both blood and tumor samples, malignant tumors were reported to have significantly higher TCR beta diversity than benign nodules.

Based on the germline V gene (reference sequence), the CDR1 and CDR2 sequences are DFQATT and SNEGSKA. Germline trimming: 1 base from V, 5 bases from J; junction bases outside gene matches: 12. The CDR3 contains 16 residues, cysteine and phenylalanine counted. CDR3 DNA is the only sequence kept; it has 48 bases, read in frame from the first base. To prepare the library, PCR was applied. These reads were obtained on an Illumina HiSeq 4000. High-throughput sequencing was used to profile the TCR beta-chain CDR3 region of every patient. Turning to the authors' computational methods: Drawing on CDR3 differences between clinicopathological groups, the researchers built a classifier meant to tell apart patients with distant-metastatic papillary thyroid cancer. The Shannon index was used to measure repertoire diversity, and the Morisita-Horn index was used to measure how similar tumor and blood repertoires were. TCRdb reprocessing: public reads trimmed at Q25 with fastp, clones called with MiXCR, in-frame beta chains kept. What appears here as the V and J calls and clone size reflects TCRdb's work, not the paper's. This sample has about 64,000 clones in its table, and 4% to 5% of those were observed once. The ten largest account for under 25% of the sample.

This sequence originates from a female donor with papillary thyroid cancer or a benign thyroid nodule (not recorded which). Some clones in this sample may be carry-over from other donors' samples. Recombination joined TRBV20-1 with TRBJ2-5, with 8 junctional bases fitting TRBD2. Material for sequencing was blood. The CDR3 amino acid sequence is: CSARVMKAGETETQYF. The nucleotide sequence reads TGCAGTGCTAGAGTTATGAAAGCGGGAGAAACGGAGACCCAGTACTTC.